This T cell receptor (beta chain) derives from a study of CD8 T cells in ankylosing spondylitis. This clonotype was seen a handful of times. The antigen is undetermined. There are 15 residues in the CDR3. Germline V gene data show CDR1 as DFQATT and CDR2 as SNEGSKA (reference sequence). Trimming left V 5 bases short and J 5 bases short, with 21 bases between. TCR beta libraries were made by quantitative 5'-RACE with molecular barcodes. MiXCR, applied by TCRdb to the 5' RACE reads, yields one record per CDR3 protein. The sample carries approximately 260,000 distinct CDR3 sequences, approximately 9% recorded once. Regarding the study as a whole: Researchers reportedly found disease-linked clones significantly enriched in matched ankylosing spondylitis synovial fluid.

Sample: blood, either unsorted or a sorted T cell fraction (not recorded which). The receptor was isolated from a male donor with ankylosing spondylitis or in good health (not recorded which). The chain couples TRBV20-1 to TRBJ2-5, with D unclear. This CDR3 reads CSALTFRPGLETQYF. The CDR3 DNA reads TGCAGTGCTCTGACTTTTAGGCCCGGGCTGGAGACCCAGTACTTC.